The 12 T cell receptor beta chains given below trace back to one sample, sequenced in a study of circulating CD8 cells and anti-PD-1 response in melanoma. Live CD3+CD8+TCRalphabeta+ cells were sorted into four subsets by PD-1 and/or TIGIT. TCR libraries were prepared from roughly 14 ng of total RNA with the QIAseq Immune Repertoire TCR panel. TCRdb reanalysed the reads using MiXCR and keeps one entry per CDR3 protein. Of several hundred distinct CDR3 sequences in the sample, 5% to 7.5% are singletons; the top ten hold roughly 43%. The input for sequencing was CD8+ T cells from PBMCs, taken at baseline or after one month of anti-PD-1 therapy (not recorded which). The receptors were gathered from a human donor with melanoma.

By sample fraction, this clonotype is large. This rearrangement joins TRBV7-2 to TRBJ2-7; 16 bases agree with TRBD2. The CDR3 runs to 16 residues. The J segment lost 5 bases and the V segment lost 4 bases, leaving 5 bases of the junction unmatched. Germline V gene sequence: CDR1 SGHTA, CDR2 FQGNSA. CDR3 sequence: CASSSGTSGRVDEQYF. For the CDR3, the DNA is TGTGCCAGCAGCTCCGGGACTAGCGGGAGGGTCGACGAGCAGTACTTC.

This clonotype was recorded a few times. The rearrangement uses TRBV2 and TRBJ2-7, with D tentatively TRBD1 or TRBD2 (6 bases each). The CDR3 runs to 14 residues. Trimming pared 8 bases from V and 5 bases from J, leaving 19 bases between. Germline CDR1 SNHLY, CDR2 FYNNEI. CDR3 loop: CASGRDTLTNEQYF. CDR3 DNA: TGTGCCAGCGGGCGGGACACCCTGACCAACGAGCAGTACTTC. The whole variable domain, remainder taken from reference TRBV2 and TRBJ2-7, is EPEVTQTPSHQVTQMGQEVILRCVPISNHLYFYWYRQILGQKVEFLVSFYNNEISEKSEIFDDQFSVERPDGSNFTLKIRSTKLEDSAMYFCASGRDTLTNEQYFGPGTRLTVT.

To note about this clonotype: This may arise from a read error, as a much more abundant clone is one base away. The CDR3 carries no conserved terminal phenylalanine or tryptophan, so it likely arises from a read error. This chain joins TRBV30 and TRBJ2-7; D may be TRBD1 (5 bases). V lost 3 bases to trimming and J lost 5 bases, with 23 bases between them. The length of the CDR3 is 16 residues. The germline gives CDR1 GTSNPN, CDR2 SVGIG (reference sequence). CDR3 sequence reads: CAWSLIQGRAMDEQYL. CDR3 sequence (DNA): TGTGCCTGGAGCCTTATCCAGGGCAGGGCCATGGACGAGCAGTACCTC.

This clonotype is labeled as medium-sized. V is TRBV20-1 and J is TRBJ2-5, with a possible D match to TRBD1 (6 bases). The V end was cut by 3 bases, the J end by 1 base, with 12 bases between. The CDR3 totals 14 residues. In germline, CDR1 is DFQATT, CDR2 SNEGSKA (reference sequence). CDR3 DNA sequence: TGCAGTGCTAGTGAAAACAGGGCCCAAGAGACCCAGTACTTC. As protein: CSASENRAQETQYF.

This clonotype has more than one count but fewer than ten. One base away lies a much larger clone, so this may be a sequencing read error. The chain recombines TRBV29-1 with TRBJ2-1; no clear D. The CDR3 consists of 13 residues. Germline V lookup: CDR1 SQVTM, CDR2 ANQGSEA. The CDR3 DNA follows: TGCAGCGTTGGACGCGCGTTACGCAATGGGCAGTTCTTC. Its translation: CSVGRALRNGQFF.

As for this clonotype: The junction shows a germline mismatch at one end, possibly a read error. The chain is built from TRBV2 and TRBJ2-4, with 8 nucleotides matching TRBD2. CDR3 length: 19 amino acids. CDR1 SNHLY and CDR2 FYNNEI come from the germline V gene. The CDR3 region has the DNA TGTCCCAGCGGTCAATGGAGAAGCGGGAGAGTCCTAGCAAAAAACATTCAGTACTTC. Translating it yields CPSGQWRSGRVLAKNIQYF.

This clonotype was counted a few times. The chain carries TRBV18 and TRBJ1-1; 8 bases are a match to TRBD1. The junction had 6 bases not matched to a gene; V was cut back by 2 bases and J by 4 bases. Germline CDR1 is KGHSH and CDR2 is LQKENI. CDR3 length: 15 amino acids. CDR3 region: CASSPKAGGFTEAFF. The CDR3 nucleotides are TGTGCCAGCTCACCAAAGGCAGGGGGCTTCACTGAAGCTTTCTTT. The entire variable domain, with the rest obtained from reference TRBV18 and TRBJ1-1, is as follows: NAGVMQNPRHLVRRRGQEARLRCSPMKGHSHVYWYRQLPEEGLKFMVYLQKENIIDESGMPKERFSAEFPKEGPSILRIQQVVRGDSAAYFCASSPKAGGFTEAFFGQGTRLTVV.

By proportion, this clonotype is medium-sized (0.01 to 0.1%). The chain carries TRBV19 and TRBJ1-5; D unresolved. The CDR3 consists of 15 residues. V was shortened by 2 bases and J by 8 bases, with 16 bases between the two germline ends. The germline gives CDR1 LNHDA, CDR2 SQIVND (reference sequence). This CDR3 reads CASSIFDTVAEPQHF. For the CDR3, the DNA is TGTGCCAGTAGTATATTCGATACGGTCGCGGAGCCCCAGCATTTT.

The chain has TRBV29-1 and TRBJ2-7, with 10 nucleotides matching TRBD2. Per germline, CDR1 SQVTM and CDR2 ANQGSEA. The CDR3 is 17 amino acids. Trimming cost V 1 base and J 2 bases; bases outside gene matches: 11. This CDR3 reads CSVEGRIAGGEPYEQYF. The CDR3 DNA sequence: TGCAGCGTTGAAGGTCGTATAGCGGGAGGAGAGCCCTACGAGCAGTACTTC.

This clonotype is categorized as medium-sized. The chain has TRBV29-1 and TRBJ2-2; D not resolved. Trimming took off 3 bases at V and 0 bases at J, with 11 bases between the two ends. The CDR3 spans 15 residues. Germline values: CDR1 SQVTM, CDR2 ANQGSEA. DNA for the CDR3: TGCAGCGTTGATTCTTTGGGATCGAACACCGGGGAGCTGTTTTTT. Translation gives CSVDSLGSNTGELFF.

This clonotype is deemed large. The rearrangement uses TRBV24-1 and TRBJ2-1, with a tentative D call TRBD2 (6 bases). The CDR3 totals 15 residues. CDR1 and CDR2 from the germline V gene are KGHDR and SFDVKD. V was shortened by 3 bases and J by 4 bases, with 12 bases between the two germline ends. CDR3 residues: CATSDRSGQYNEQFF. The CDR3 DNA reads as TGTGCCACCAGTGATCGTAGCGGACAATACAATGAGCAGTTCTTC.

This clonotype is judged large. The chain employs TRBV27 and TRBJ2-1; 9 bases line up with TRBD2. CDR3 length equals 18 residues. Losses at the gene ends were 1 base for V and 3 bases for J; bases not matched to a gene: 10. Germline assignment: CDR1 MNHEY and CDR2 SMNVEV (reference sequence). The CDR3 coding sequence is TGTGCCAGCAGTTTATGGACCTCAGCGGGGGGCTACTACAATGAGCAGTTCTTC. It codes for CASSLWTSAGGYYNEQFF.